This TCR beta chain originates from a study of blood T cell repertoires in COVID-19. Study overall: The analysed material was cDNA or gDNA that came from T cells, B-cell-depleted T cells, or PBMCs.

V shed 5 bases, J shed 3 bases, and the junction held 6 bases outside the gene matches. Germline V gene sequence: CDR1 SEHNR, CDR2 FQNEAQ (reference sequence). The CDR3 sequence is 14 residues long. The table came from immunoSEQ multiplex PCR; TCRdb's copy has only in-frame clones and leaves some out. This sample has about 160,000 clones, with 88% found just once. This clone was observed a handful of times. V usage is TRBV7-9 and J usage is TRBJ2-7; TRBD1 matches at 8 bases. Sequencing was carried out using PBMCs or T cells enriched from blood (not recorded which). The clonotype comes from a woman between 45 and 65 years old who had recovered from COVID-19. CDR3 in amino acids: CASSVGQGDYEQYF. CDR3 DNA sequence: TGTGCCAGCAGCGTCGGACAGGGAGACTACGAGCAGTACTTC.